Following are 19 T cell receptor beta chains from one sample sequenced in a study of T cell responses to AZD1222 COVID-19 vaccine. Produced via immunoSEQ multiplex PCR; TCRdb's table is partial and in-frame only. The sample includes about 160,000 clones, about 88% of them seen just once. The sample was peripheral blood, taken on day 0 of AZD1222 vaccination. The source of these receptors is an adult in good health.

The CDR3 loop reads CASSFLAGGSEQYF. The DNA for the CDR3 is TGTGCCAGCAGCTTTCTAGCGGGAGGATCCGAGCAGTACTTC. This chain connects TRBV7-3 to TRBJ2-7, with 11 positions matching TRBD2. V shed 3 bases, J shed 6 bases, and the junction held 4 bases outside the gene matches. CDR3 length equals 14 residues. Germline V lookup: CDR1 SGHTA, CDR2 FQGTGA.

V usage is TRBV24-1 and J usage is TRBJ2-5; TRBD1 matches 7 bases. Germline V CDR1 and CDR2: KGHDR, SFDVKD. V dropped 4 bases and J dropped 5; count of bases not matched to a gene: 15. This CDR3 is 17 amino acids long. For the CDR3, the DNA is TGTGCCACCAGTGACCCACAGGGGCCAAGAGGTGTTGAGACCCAGTACTTC. Translated: CATSDPQGPRGVETQYF.

This clone was recorded once. This chain joins TRBV5-4 and TRBJ2-1; 10 bases align to TRBD2. The ends lost 2 bases at V and 6 bases at J; junction bases unmatched: 14. The CDR3 has 18 residues. Per the germline V gene, CDR1 is SGHNT and CDR2 is YYREEE (reference sequence). The CDR3 loop reads CASSLRWLAGDLGNEQFF. CDR3 in DNA: TGTGCCAGCAGCTTACGGTGGCTAGCGGGAGATTTAGGCAATGAGCAGTTCTTC.

The rearrangement links TRBV15 to TRBJ2-7; a possible D gene is TRBD2 (5 bases). In germline, CDR1 is LNHNV, CDR2 YYDKDF (reference sequence). The CDR3 spans 18 residues. Trimming took off 0 bases at V and 0 bases at J, with 18 bases between the two ends. CDR3 nucleotides: TGTGCCACCAGCAGAGATCCCGCCGGCAGGAGGAGCTCCTACGAGCAGTACTTC. This translates into CATSRDPAGRRSSYEQYF.

This chain connects TRBV23-1 to TRBJ2-5; 9 bases fit TRBD2. TRBV23-1 carries the ORF label, with uncertain function. The CDR3 sequence is 17 residues long. J was trimmed by 0 bases and V by 3 bases; bases with no gene match: 8. The DNA for the CDR3 is TGCGCCAGCAGTCATGTCCTAGCGGGGTACTACCAAGAGACCCAGTACTTC. Translation: CASSHVLAGYYQETQYF.

The chain is built from TRBV30 and TRBJ2-7, with TRBD1 matching over 7 bases. The CDR3 length is 14 residues. V lost 3 bases, J lost 2 bases, and 7 bases stayed unmatched. Germline CDR1 is GTSNPN and CDR2 is SVGIG (reference sequence). CDR3 in DNA: TGTGCCTGGAGAAAATGGGGACAGACCTACGAGCAGTACTTC. Amino acid sequence: CAWRKWGQTYEQYF.

The rearrangement links TRBV6-2 or TRBV6-3 to TRBJ1-5, with 8 bases matching TRBD1. The CDR3 length is 14 residues. Germline lookup yields CDR1 MNHEY and CDR2 SVGEGT. J was trimmed by 4 bases and V by 6 bases; bases with no gene match: 5. CDR3 residues: CASSRGQGNQPQHF. CDR3 coding DNA: TGTGCCAGCAGCCGTGGACAGGGAAATCAGCCCCAGCATTTT.

The rearrangement joins TRBV6-5 to TRBJ2-3; a weak D match, TRBD1 (6 bases). Germline V gene sequence: CDR1 MNHEY, CDR2 SVGAGI. V was cut by 6 bases and J by 6 bases, with 16 bases left in between. There are 14 residues in the CDR3. Here the CDR3 reads CASRTPTGLDTQYF. The DNA of the CDR3 is TGTGCCAGCAGAACCCCGACAGGATTGGATACGCAGTATTTT.

The chain links TRBV27 to TRBJ2-7; 9 bases are a match to TRBD2. With V trimmed by 5 bases and J by 2 bases, 10 bases remained unmatched. The germline CDR1 and CDR2 sequences are MNHEY and SMNVEV (reference sequence). CDR3 length equals 16 residues. CDR3: CASSPRGSGRTYEQYF. In nucleotides, the CDR3 is TGTGCCAGCAGTCCCCGGGGTAGCGGGAGAACCTACGAGCAGTACTTC.

This rearrangement joins TRBV6-1 to TRBJ1-2; 7 positions agree with TRBD1. Germline V gene data show CDR1 as MNHNS and CDR2 as SASEGT. CDR3 size: 16 residues. V dropped 4 bases and J dropped 4; count of bases not matched to a gene: 12. CDR3 DNA: TGTGCCAGCAGTGTATACGGGACAGCCTCGGGCTATGGCTACACCTTC. This gives the protein CASSVYGTASGYGYTF.

This clone has just one count. V usage is TRBV21-1 and J usage is TRBJ2-1; TRBD2 is the table's D call and was not checked against the DNA. TRBV21-1 corresponds to a pseudogene. This CDR3 has 20 amino acids. The CDR3 loop is CASSKAISGTSGVPYNEQFF. The CDR3 DNA sequence: TGTGCCAGCAGCAAAGCTATAAGCGGGACTAGCGGAGTCCCTTACAATGAGCAGTTCTTC.

This chain joins TRBV10-3 and TRBJ1-1, with 11 bases matching TRBD1. The CDR3 runs to 14 residues. After removal of 8 bases from V and 4 bases from J, the junction contained 6 bases not matched to a gene. The germline gives CDR1 ENHRY, CDR2 SYGVKD. The CDR3 nucleotides are TGTGCCATCGGAGGGACAGGGGGGAGCACTGAAGCTTTCTTT. Protein sequence: CAIGGTGGSTEAFF.

The genes are TRBV4-3 and TRBJ1-2, with 7 bases matching TRBD1. This CDR3 contains 18 residues. V was pared by 1 base and J by 1 base, with 12 bases of the junction left unmatched. Germline CDR1 and CDR2: LGHNA and YSLEER. The CDR3 region is CASSQGYRTGDHNYGYTF. The CDR3 DNA reads TGCGCCAGCAGCCAAGGGTATCGGACAGGAGACCATAACTATGGCTACACCTTC.

This chain joins TRBV15 and TRBJ2-2, with TRBD2 matching 14 bases. In germline, CDR1 is LNHNV, CDR2 YYDKDF (reference sequence). The CDR3 extends over 18 amino acids. V dropped 1 base and J dropped 0; count of bases not matched to a gene: 1. CDR3 nucleotide sequence: TGTGCCACCAGCAGAGGACTAGCGGGAGGGCCGAACACCGGGGAGCTGTTTTTT. Protein product: CATSRGLAGGPNTGELFF. The variable domain in full, completed from reference TRBV15 and TRBJ2-2, reads DAMVIQNPRYQVTQFGKPVTLSCSQTLNHNVMYWYQQKSSQAPKLLFHYYDKDFNNEADTPDNFQSRRPNTSFCFLDIRSPGLGDTAMYLCATSRGLAGGPNTGELFFGEGSRLTVL.

This chain uses TRBV20-1 with TRBJ2-3; 9 bases are shared with TRBD2. The J segment lost 4 bases and the V segment lost 3 bases, leaving 11 bases of the junction unmatched. Looked up from germline, CDR1 is DFQATT and CDR2 is SNEGSKA (reference sequence). The CDR3 spans 16 residues. This CDR3 is CSASGLSGRRADTQYF. The CDR3 DNA sequence: TGCAGTGCTAGTGGTCTTAGCGGGAGAAGGGCAGATACGCAGTATTTT.

The chain employs TRBV9 and TRBJ2-5; no clear D gene. Per the germline V gene, CDR1 is SGDLS and CDR2 is YYNGEE. V dropped 0 bases and J dropped 1 base, with 1 base sitting between them. The CDR3 extends over 12 amino acids. CDR3 bases: TGTGCCAGCAGCGTAGTCCAAGAGACCCAGTACTTC. Protein: CASSVVQETQYF.

The V gene is TRBV7-2, the J gene TRBJ1-4, with 8 bases aligning to TRBD1. Germline CDR1 is SGHTA and CDR2 is FQGNSA. Trimming removed 5 bases from V and 6 bases from J; junction bases left unmatched: 5. This CDR3 has 14 residues. The CDR3 region is CASSRVTGDEKLFF. CDR3 sequence (DNA): TGTGCCAGCAGCCGTGTGACAGGGGATGAAAAACTGTTTTTT.

The J gene is TRBJ1-2, the V gene TRBV27, with D perhaps matching TRBD1 (6 bases). CDR1 MNHEY and CDR2 SMNVEV come from the germline V gene (reference sequence). Trimming cost V 6 bases and J 4 bases, with 21 bases left between them. The CDR3 runs 16 residues. In DNA form, the CDR3 reads TGTGCCAGCAGGCGCGACCAGGGGCAGTTTGTCTATGGCTACACCTTC. It specifies CASRRDQGQFVYGYTF.

This clone was counted a single time. V usage is TRBV10-2 and J usage is TRBJ2-3, with a tentative D call TRBD2 (6 bases). Germline values: CDR1 WSHSY, CDR2 SAAADI. The CDR3 spans 14 residues. Trimming pared 8 bases from V and 1 base from J, leaving 13 bases between. CDR3 coding DNA: TGCGCCAGCGGCGAGGCTAGCGGCACAGATACGCAGTATTTT. Its translation: CASGEASGTDTQYF.